A single sample is the source of the 23 T cell receptor beta chains below, sequenced in a study of shared clonotypes between healthy human individuals. Clones were read by immunoSEQ multiplex PCR, and TCRdb kept only the in-frame ones, dropping some. The sample yields around 990,000 clones, around three quarters seen once. Sequencing input: memory CD4+ T cells from PBMCs. Noted subset: CD45RA-negative fraction. Source of these receptors: a man younger than 30 in good health. Some clones in this sample may be carry-over from other donors' samples.

V gene TRBV18 combines with J gene TRBJ2-5; 7 nucleotides line up with TRBD2. The V segment lost 0 bases and the J segment 3 bases; nucleotides outside the gene matches: 19. This CDR3 comprises 20 residues. Per the germline V gene, CDR1 is KGHSH and CDR2 is LQKENI. The CDR3 here is CASSPPIRLAEGFFKETQYF. In nucleotides, the CDR3 is TGTGCCAGCTCACCACCGATTCGACTAGCCGAAGGGTTCTTTAAAGAGACCCAGTACTTC.

This clone has a single count. The J gene is TRBJ1-2, the V gene TRBV27; D gene unclear. Germline lookup yields CDR1 MNHEY and CDR2 SMNVEV (reference sequence). The germline V and J ends were trimmed by 0 bases and 4 bases, with 12 bases remaining between them. The CDR3 totals 15 residues. CDR3 DNA sequence: TGTGCCAGCAGTTTATCCCCCGGGTACATCTATGGCTACACCTTC. Its protein is CASSLSPGYIYGYTF.

This clone was observed a handful of times. The rearrangement joins TRBV4-1 to TRBJ1-4; D uncertain. This CDR3 is built from 15 residues. V lost 5 bases and J 0 bases, leaving 10 bases between the germline ends. Germline V lookup: CDR1 MGHRA, CDR2 YSYEKL. In DNA, the CDR3 is TGCGCCAGCAGCTCGCCGGGGACAACTAATGAAAAACTGTTTTTT. Translated: CASSSPGTTNEKLFF.

The chain links TRBV6-5 to TRBJ1-2, with TRBD1 matching over 7 bases. CDR1 is MNHEY, CDR2 SVGAGI, per germline. The CDR3 spans 14 residues. Germline trimming cut 6 bases from V and 7 bases from J; bases unmatched to any gene: 11. The CDR3 spells CASRQKDRFSGYTF. In DNA, the CDR3 is TGTGCCAGCAGGCAAAAGGACAGGTTTTCTGGCTACACCTTC.

As for this clone: The same CDR3 also results from other DNA sequences found in this sample. V is TRBV7-9 and J is TRBJ2-2; 7 positions agree with TRBD1. CDR1 is SEHNR, CDR2 FQNEAQ, per germline (reference sequence). CDR3 length equals 14 residues. V gave up 5 bases and J gave up 3 bases; unmatched junction bases: 3. The DNA for the CDR3 is TGTGCCAGCAGCCCCAGGGGGTACACCGGGGAGCTGTTTTTT. This gives the protein CASSPRGYTGELFF.

In regard to this clone: A single base separates this from a much larger clone, so it may be a read error. The chain links TRBV6-1 to TRBJ1-5; TRBD1 is a possible D gene (6 bases). The CDR3 contains 15 residues. CDR1 MNHNS and CDR2 SASEGT come from the germline V gene. DNA for the CDR3: TGTGCCAGCAGTGAAGCATGGGGCGCCGGACAGCTCCAGCATTTT. Amino acid sequence: CASSEAWGAGQLQHF.

Remarks on this clone: Compared with germline, one end of the junction differs, possibly owing to a read error. This chain connects TRBV7-2 to TRBJ2-6; D is perhaps TRBD2 (5 bases). Germline CDR1 reads SGHTA; CDR2 reads FQGNSA. The length of the CDR3 is 13 residues. The CDR3 spells CASSLAKANVLTF. The CDR3 DNA reads TGTGCCAGCAGCCTAGCAAAGGCCAACGTCCTGACTTTC.

On this clone itself: Being one base from a much bigger clone, this may be a read error. The DNA for the CDR3 is TGTGCCAGCAGCGGGACAGGGAGGCAGCCCCAGCATTTT. Its protein product is CASSGTGRQPQHF. This chain uses TRBV7-9 with TRBJ1-5, with TRBD1 matching 9 bases. Germline values: CDR1 SEHNR, CDR2 FQNEAQ (reference sequence). The CDR3 consists of 13 residues. V trimming: 5 bases; J trimming: 7 bases; junction bases outside the gene matches: 3.

The chain links TRBV25-1 to TRBJ2-1; 14 positions match TRBD2. Germline assignment: CDR1 MGHDK and CDR2 SYGVNS. The CDR3 runs 18 residues. J was trimmed by 4 bases and V by 4 bases; bases with no gene match: 9. CDR3 protein: CASSGSPGLAGAYNEQFF. The CDR3 DNA follows: TGTGCCAGCAGTGGGTCTCCGGGACTAGCGGGAGCTTACAATGAGCAGTTCTTC.

This clone came up once. This chain joins TRBV6-1 and TRBJ1-3; 7 nucleotides align to TRBD1. This CDR3 has 17 residues. Germline V gene sequence: CDR1 MNHNS, CDR2 SASEGT. The V gene end was trimmed by 2 bases and the J gene end by 2 bases; junction bases not matched to a gene: 9. The CDR3 sequence: CASSERLDRLTGNTIYF. The CDR3, as DNA: TGTGCCAGCAGTGAAAGGCTGGACAGGCTTACTGGAAACACCATATATTTT.

This chain links TRBV6-1 with TRBJ2-7; D not resolved. The V gene lost 6 bases and the J gene lost 0 bases, with 6 bases spanning the gap. The germline V gene encodes CDR1 MNHNS and CDR2 SASEGT. The CDR3 spans 12 residues. CDR3 nucleotides: TGTGCCAGCAGGTCTTACTCCTACGAGCAGTACTTC. This translates into CASRSYSYEQYF.

The chain is built from TRBV5-1 and TRBJ2-1, with TRBD1 identical over 12 bases. The CDR3 covers 17 residues. Germline V CDR1 and CDR2: SGHRS, YFSETQ. V dropped 6 bases and J dropped 7; count of bases not matched to a gene: 14. The CDR3 sequence: CASNTWGGTGGTNEQFF. In DNA, the CDR3 is TGCGCCAGCAACACTTGGGGCGGGACAGGGGGCACGAATGAGCAGTTCTTC. The full variable domain, its missing parts supplied by reference TRBV5-1 and TRBJ2-1, is KAGVTQTPRYLIKTRGQQVTLSCSPISGHRSVSWYQQTPGQGLQFLFEYFSETQRNKGNFPGRFSGRQFSNSRSEMNVSTLELGDSALYLCASNTWGGTGGTNEQFFGPGTRLTVL.

This rearrangement joins TRBV5-6 to TRBJ2-2; TRBD2 matches 8 bases. With 1 base clipped from V and 4 bases from J, the junction kept 3 bases outside the gene matches. CDR3 length: 15 amino acids. Germline CDR1 SGHDT, CDR2 YYEEEE. CDR3: CASSLISGSTGELFF. The CDR3 DNA reads as TGTGCCAGCAGCTTGATAAGCGGGAGCACCGGGGAGCTGTTTTTT.

The chain combines TRBV5-1 with TRBJ2-5; perhaps TRBD1 as D (5 bases). The CDR3 is 14 residues long. Germline CDR1 and CDR2: SGHRS and YFSETQ. Trimming shortened V by 4 bases and J by 2 bases, and 12 bases separated the two germline ends. The CDR3 nucleotides read TGCGCCAGCAGCCAAACCGCAGGGCAAGAGACCCAGTACTTC. Translated, it gives CASSQTAGQETQYF.

The chain combines TRBV11-2 with TRBJ2-5, with 10 bases lining up with TRBD2. Germline V gene data show CDR1 as SGHAT and CDR2 as FQNNGV. CDR3 length: 18 residues. V was clipped by 3 bases and J by 5 bases; unmatched bases: 15. In DNA, the CDR3 is TGTGCCAGCAGCTTCCCAGCGGGAGGGCTGGGAATCGGCGAGACCCAGTACTTC. This gives the protein CASSFPAGGLGIGETQYF. Full variable domain (rest looked up from reference TRBV11-2 and TRBJ2-5): EAGVAQSPRYKIIEKRQSVAFWCNPISGHATLYWYQQILGQGPKLLIQFQNNGVVDDSQLPKDRFSAERLKGVDSTLKIQPAKLEDSAVYLCASSFPAGGLGIGETQYFGPGTRLLVL.

This sequence joins TRBV4-1 and TRBJ1-2; D gene ambiguous. V was trimmed by 1 base and J by 5 bases, leaving 8 bases between them. Per the germline V gene, CDR1 is MGHRA and CDR2 is YSYEKL. The CDR3 spans 13 residues. CDR3 bases: TGCGCCAGCAGCCAAGTCTCTACGTATGGCTACACCTTC. Encoded protein: CASSQVSTYGYTF.

V gene TRBV15 combines with J gene TRBJ1-1; D is uncertain. This CDR3 comprises 13 residues. V lost 2 bases and J lost 6, with 10 bases in between. CDR1 LNHNV and CDR2 YYDKDF come from the germline V gene (reference sequence). The CDR3 coding sequence is TGTGCCACCAGCAGAAATCGGCTGTCTGAAGCTTTCTTT. Translating gives CATSRNRLSEAFF.

This clone came up many times. The gene calls are TRBV28 and TRBJ1-1; D is perhaps TRBD1 (6 bases). Looked up from germline, CDR1 is MDHEN and CDR2 is SYDVKM. The V end was cut by 4 bases, the J end by 11 bases, with 17 bases between. The CDR3 extends over 13 amino acids. The CDR3 sequence is CASSSPGVLYAFF. In nucleotides, the CDR3 is TGTGCCAGCAGTTCTCCAGGGGTCTTGTACGCTTTCTTT. The whole variable domain, filled in from reference TRBV28 and TRBJ1-1, reads DVKVTQSSRYLVKRTGEKVFLECVQDMDHENMFWYRQDPGLGLRLIYFSYDVKMKEKGDIPEGYSVSREKKERFSLILESASTNQTSMYLCASSSPGVLYAFFGQGTRLTVV.

This clone was found once. The sample carries other DNA sequences with the same CDR3. The chain recombines TRBV7-9 with TRBJ2-5; 8 bases are a match to TRBD2. The CDR3 sequence is 14 residues long. The junction had 7 bases not matched to a gene; V was cut back by 5 bases and J by 5 bases. Germline lookup yields CDR1 SEHNR and CDR2 FQNEAQ (reference sequence). DNA for the CDR3: TGTGCCAGCAGCCCCGGGGGGGGGCGTGAGACCCAGTACTTC. The encoded protein is CASSPGGGRETQYF.

J is TRBJ2-7 and V is TRBV7-9; D remains ambiguous. Germline loops: CDR1 SEHNR, CDR2 FQNEAQ (reference sequence). The CDR3 totals 14 residues. Trimming removed 5 bases from V and 3 bases from J, with 14 bases in between. The CDR3 coding sequence is TGTGCCAGCAGCCCATCAGCACCAGGCTACGAGCAGTACTTC. Protein: CASSPSAPGYEQYF.

In this sample, this clone turned up once. The J gene is TRBJ1-1, the V gene TRBV5-6, with 8 bases that match TRBD1. Looked up from germline, CDR1 is SGHDT and CDR2 is YYEEEE. The CDR3 runs 13 residues. The V gene end was trimmed by 4 bases and the J gene end by 8 bases; junction bases not matched to a gene: 7. The CDR3 region is CASSLTGVAEAFF. In nucleotides, the CDR3 is TGTGCCAGCAGCCTGACAGGGGTTGCGGAAGCTTTCTTT.

The rearrangement links TRBV9 to TRBJ2-3, with TRBD1 matching 9 bases. Germline trimming cut 3 bases from V and 1 base from J; bases unmatched to any gene: 9. CDR3 length: 17 amino acids. Germline V gives CDR1 SGDLS, CDR2 YYNGEE. Here the CDR3 reads CASSAGGRTGGTDTQYF. The CDR3 coding sequence is TGTGCCAGCAGCGCGGGCGGCCGGACAGGGGGCACAGATACGCAGTATTTT.

The rearrangement uses TRBV28 and TRBJ1-4; D is unresolved. The CDR3 covers 16 residues. Trimming left V 8 bases short and J 7 bases short, with 23 bases between. From germline, CDR1 is MDHEN and CDR2 SYDVKM. The CDR3 DNA is TGTGCCAGCGAAACCCCCGTGGCCCAGCGGGGTGAAAAACTGTTTTTT. It translates to CASETPVAQRGEKLFF.